The 26 T cell receptor beta chains given below trace back to one sample, sequenced in a study of early T cells in non-severe SARS-CoV-2 infection. TCRdb itself ran the 5' RACE reads through MiXCR, one entry per CDR3 protein. Counted here are approximately 76,000 distinct CDR3 sequences, about 12% occurring once; the ten biggest clones make up under 3%. Sequenced: whole blood. These receptor sequences come from an adult who was a healthcare worker with PCR-confirmed SARS-CoV-2 infection or an uninfected control (not recorded which).

This clonotype was recorded a few times. Given the absence of the conserved phenylalanine or tryptophan at the CDR3 end, a read error is likely. The genes are TRBV28 and TRBJ2-1; TRBD2 is a possible D gene (5 bases). Trimming took off 3 bases at V and 5 bases at J, with 11 bases between the two ends. The germline V gene encodes CDR1 MDHEN and CDR2 SYDVKM. The CDR3 is made up of 14 amino acids. CDR3 sequence reads: CASSFHPGNNEQFL. CDR3 nucleotides: TGTGCCAGCAGTTTCCACCCGGGGAACAATGAGCAGTTCCTC.

This clonotype was counted only a few times. The V gene is TRBV6-5, the J gene TRBJ1-6, with D perhaps matching TRBD1 (5 bases). Germline assignment: CDR1 MNHEY and CDR2 SVGAGI. The CDR3 covers 16 residues. Trimming left V 7 bases short and J 0 bases short, with 13 bases between. The DNA of the CDR3 is TGTGCCAGCACCCAAGGGGCGAGCTCCTATAATTCACCCCTCCACTTT. The encoded protein is CASTQGASSYNSPLHF.

This chain joins TRBV30 and TRBJ1-1; D gene ambiguous. CDR1 GTSNPN and CDR2 SVGIG come from the germline V gene (reference sequence). The CDR3 contains 13 residues. V was trimmed by 3 bases and J by 3 bases, leaving 11 bases between them. The DNA of the CDR3 is TGTGCCTGGAGCGCCCAAGGGTACACTGAAGCTTTCTTT. This codes for CAWSAQGYTEAFF.

In its sample, this clonotype was seen many times. The rearrangement joins TRBV20-1 to TRBJ2-3; D unclear. Trimming cost V 2 bases and J 4 bases, with 4 bases left between them. Germline V lookup: CDR1 DFQATT, CDR2 SNEGSKA (reference sequence). This CDR3 is 11 amino acids long. This chain's CDR3 is CSARRADTQYF. Written as DNA, the CDR3 is TGCAGTGCTAGACGGGCAGATACGCAGTATTTT.

This clonotype has at least ten counts. V gene TRBV28 combines with J gene TRBJ2-7; D not resolved. The V gene's germline CDR1 is MDHEN and CDR2 SYDVKM. CDR3 size: 13 residues. Trimming pared 6 bases from V and 6 bases from J, leaving 15 bases between. The DNA of the CDR3 is TGTGCCAGCAGCCCCGGTCTATTGGGCGAGCAGTACTTC. Its protein is CASSPGLLGEQYF.

This clonotype was picked up a small number of times. The rearrangement links TRBV28 to TRBJ2-7; D gene unclear. V was trimmed by 6 bases and J by 0 bases, leaving 12 bases between them. CDR1 is MDHEN, CDR2 SYDVKM, per germline. CDR3 length: 14 residues. The CDR3 DNA is TGTGCCAGCAGGGGTGGTGGGGTCTCCTACGAGCAGTACTTC. Translating gives CASRGGGVSYEQYF.

This clonotype came up many times. V gene TRBV14 combines with J gene TRBJ2-1, with 9 bases matching TRBD2. Germline V CDR1 and CDR2: SGHDN, FVKESK. The CDR3 runs 14 residues. V trimming: 5 bases; J trimming: 10 bases; junction bases outside the gene matches: 9. The CDR3 DNA follows: TGTGCCAGCAGCTTGGCGGGAGGGGGAGGCGAGCAGTTCTTC. It encodes CASSLAGGGGEQFF.

This clonotype was picked up a small number of times. The chain uses TRBV4-1 and TRBJ1-3; 8 bases are shared with TRBD1. Germline CDR1 is MGHRA and CDR2 is YSYEKL. The V gene end was trimmed by 1 base and the J gene end by 0 bases; junction bases not matched to a gene: 11. The CDR3 spans 19 residues. CDR3 region: CASSQARDRRTRSGNTIYF. CDR3 DNA sequence: TGCGCCAGCAGCCAAGCCCGGGACAGGCGGACCCGCTCTGGAAACACCATATATTTT.

The chain couples TRBV5-1 to TRBJ1-3; the D gene is possibly TRBD1 (5 bases). The CDR3 is 14 amino acids. CDR1 and CDR2 from the germline V gene are SGHRS and YFSETQ. Trimming left V 4 bases short and J 4 bases short, with 12 bases between. CDR3 sequence reads: CASSPGTQGNTIYF. CDR3 nucleotides: TGCGCCAGCAGCCCCGGGACGCAAGGAAACACCATATATTTT.

The V call is TRBV18, the J call TRBJ2-1; 8 positions agree with TRBD2. The length of the CDR3 is 15 residues. Germline lookup yields CDR1 KGHSH and CDR2 LQKENI. V lost 4 bases, J lost 4 bases, and 6 bases stayed unmatched. In DNA form, the CDR3 reads TGTGCCAGCTCACTACTTAGCGGGGCGTACAATGAGCAGTTCTTC. Its translation: CASSLLSGAYNEQFF.

This clonotype has a handful of counts. The V and J genes are TRBV6-5 and TRBJ1-6; 7 bases align to TRBD1. There are 13 residues in the CDR3. The germline CDR1 and CDR2 sequences are MNHEY and SVGAGI. V dropped 7 bases and J dropped 6; count of bases not matched to a gene: 3. The CDR3 reads CASKTGSNSPLHF. The CDR3 nucleotides read TGTGCCAGCAAGACAGGGAGTAATTCACCCCTCCACTTT.

At least ten counts were recorded for this clonotype. V is TRBV7-6 and J is TRBJ2-3, with 9 bases that match TRBD2. Germline CDR1 and CDR2: SGHVS and FNYEAQ. V lost 5 bases to trimming and J lost 3 bases; unmatched junction nucleotides: 6. This CDR3 is 15 amino acids long. The CDR3 loop is CASSRAGGGTDTQYF. CDR3 DNA sequence: TGTGCCAGCAGCAGAGCGGGAGGAGGTACAGATACGCAGTATTTT. The whole variable domain, filled in from reference TRBV7-6 and TRBJ2-3, reads GAGVSQSPRYKVTKRGQDVALRCDPISGHVSLYWYRQALGQGPEFLTYFNYEAQQDKSGLPNDRFSAERPEGSISTLTIQRTEQRDSAMYRCASSRAGGGTDTQYFGPGTRLTVL.

The chain is built from TRBV6-2 or TRBV6-3 and TRBJ2-2; D may be TRBD1 or TRBD2 (6 bases each). The CDR3 loop spans 18 amino acids. Germline-derived CDR1 and CDR2 are MNHEY and SVGEGT. With 0 bases removed from V and 1 base from J, the gap between germline ends came to 15 bases. The CDR3 reads CASSYSILEGVNTGELFF. For the CDR3, the DNA is TGTGCCAGCAGTTACTCGATTCTGGAGGGGGTGAACACCGGGGAGCTGTTTTTT.

The sample holds many counts of this clonotype. The V gene is TRBV20-1, the J gene TRBJ2-5, with a tentative D call TRBD2 (6 bases). The CDR3 is 12 residues long. The V end lost 6 bases, the J end lost 1 base, and 9 bases lay between the germline ends. CDR1 DFQATT and CDR2 SNEGSKA come from the germline V gene (reference sequence). The CDR3 region has the DNA TGCAGTGCCCGGGACTTCCAAGAGACCCAGTACTTC. This gives the protein CSARDFQETQYF.

This clonotype has a count of ten or more. The chain couples TRBV7-6 to TRBJ2-1; 9 nucleotides agree with TRBD2. Trimming cost V 1 base and J 2 bases; bases outside gene matches: 3. The V gene's germline CDR1 is SGHVS and CDR2 FNYEAQ. The CDR3 has 16 residues. The CDR3 protein is CASSLGGGGPYNEQFF. CDR3 nucleotides: TGTGCCAGCAGCTTAGGCGGGGGGGGACCCTACAATGAGCAGTTCTTC.

V and J are TRBV6-4 and TRBJ2-1; 7 bases fit TRBD1. Trimming cost V 3 bases and J 8 bases; bases outside gene matches: 7. CDR1 is MRHNA, CDR2 SNTAGT, per germline. CDR3 length: 14 amino acids. The CDR3 sequence is CASSELGTAYEQFF. Here the CDR3 DNA reads TGTGCCAGCAGTGAACTTGGGACAGCATATGAGCAGTTCTTC.

This clonotype has at least ten counts. The J gene is TRBJ2-1, the V gene TRBV10-3, with D perhaps given as TRBD1 or TRBD2 (5 bases each). V gave up 4 bases and J gave up 7 bases, with 11 bases separating them. Germline assignment: CDR1 ENHRY and CDR2 SYGVKD. The CDR3 is 13 amino acids. CDR3 sequence: CAISGGTKNEQFF. The DNA for the CDR3 is TGTGCCATCAGTGGTGGGACGAAGAATGAGCAGTTCTTC.

This clonotype was found a few times. V is TRBV6-6 and J is TRBJ2-1, with TRBD2 matching over 9 bases. The CDR3 covers 17 residues. Germline V gene data show CDR1 as MNHNY and CDR2 as SVGAGI (reference sequence). The junction had 7 bases not matched to a gene; V was cut back by 0 bases and J by 4 bases. CDR3 in amino acids: CASSYSPLAGIYNEQFF. CDR3 bases: TGTGCCAGCAGTTACTCCCCCCTAGCGGGGATATACAATGAGCAGTTCTTC.

This clonotype was picked up many times. The chain joins TRBV11-2 to TRBJ1-3; 10 bases agree with TRBD1. Germline CDR1 reads SGHAT; CDR2 reads FQNNGV. The junction had 11 bases not matched to a gene; V was cut back by 5 bases and J by 4 bases. The CDR3 has 17 amino acids. For the CDR3, the DNA is TGTGCCAGCAGCATTAAGGGACAGGGGAGTTTGGGAAACACCATATATTTT. It translates to CASSIKGQGSLGNTIYF. Full variable domain (remainder filled in from reference TRBV11-2 and TRBJ1-3): EAGVAQSPRYKIIEKRQSVAFWCNPISGHATLYWYQQILGQGPKLLIQFQNNGVVDDSQLPKDRFSAERLKGVDSTLKIQPAKLEDSAVYLCASSIKGQGSLGNTIYFGEGSWLTVV.

This clonotype has at least ten counts. The V gene is TRBV2, the J gene TRBJ1-2; 8 nucleotides agree with TRBD1. This CDR3 is built from 14 residues. Germline lookup yields CDR1 SNHLY and CDR2 FYNNEI. J gave up 8 bases and V 5 bases, and 10 bases lay outside the gene matches. The CDR3 DNA reads TGTGCCAGCAGTCCTTGGACAGGGAGGGGAGGCTACACCTTC. Translation: CASSPWTGRGGYTF.

This clonotype was detected only a few times. The chain couples TRBV5-1 to TRBJ2-1; possible D gene TRBD2, 6 bases. CDR1 SGHRS and CDR2 YFSETQ come from the germline V gene. CDR3 length: 16 amino acids. Trimming removed 4 bases from V and 2 bases from J, with 16 bases in between. The CDR3 nucleotides read TGCGCCAGCAGCCCGAGGGGTAGCGGAACCTACAATGAGCAGTTCTTC. Amino acid sequence: CASSPRGSGTYNEQFF.

In its sample, this clonotype was seen many times. The V and J genes are TRBV29-1 and TRBJ2-7, with a possible D match to TRBD2 (6 bases). Per the germline V gene, CDR1 is SQVTM and CDR2 is ANQGSEA. The V gene lost 7 bases and the J gene lost 4 bases, with 11 bases spanning the gap. The CDR3 contains 11 residues. This CDR3 is CSAYGGYEQYF. The CDR3 DNA reads TGCAGCGCCTACGGAGGGTACGAGCAGTACTTC.

This clonotype was picked up many times. This sequence joins TRBV20-1 and TRBJ2-6; the D is unclear. The CDR3 extends over 14 amino acids. V was trimmed by 1 base and J by 0 bases, leaving 4 bases between them. Looked up from germline, CDR1 is DFQATT and CDR2 is SNEGSKA (reference sequence). The CDR3 loop is CSARVISGANVLTF. CDR3 bases: TGCAGTGCTAGAGTTATCTCTGGGGCCAACGTCCTGACTTTC.

The table lists this clonotype with many counts. This rearrangement joins TRBV12-3 or TRBV12-4 to TRBJ1-5; maybe TRBD1 (6 bases). Trimming cost V 3 bases and J 1 base, with 7 bases left between them. The CDR3 contains 14 residues. The CDR3 DNA is TGTGCCAGCAGTTTTGGGGGCAGCAATCAGCCCCAGCATTTT. This encodes CASSFGGSNQPQHF.

The gene calls are TRBV29-1 and TRBJ2-3; the D is unclear. With 3 bases removed from V and 7 bases from J, the gap between germline ends came to 5 bases. CDR3 length: 10 amino acids. CDR1 SQVTM and CDR2 ANQGSEA come from the germline V gene. CDR3 in amino acids: CSVESHTQYF. Written as DNA, the CDR3 is TGCAGCGTTGAGTCTCATACGCAGTATTTT.

A single count supports this clonotype. This could be a read error, since a much larger clone is one nucleotide away. This chain joins TRBV7-9 and TRBJ1-1, with D hard to call. This CDR3 contains 10 residues. Germline V gene data show CDR1 as SEHNR and CDR2 as FQNEAQ (reference sequence). CDR3 in DNA: TGTGCCGGCAGCCCCGTTGGAGCTTTCTTT. Translation gives CAGSPVGAFF.